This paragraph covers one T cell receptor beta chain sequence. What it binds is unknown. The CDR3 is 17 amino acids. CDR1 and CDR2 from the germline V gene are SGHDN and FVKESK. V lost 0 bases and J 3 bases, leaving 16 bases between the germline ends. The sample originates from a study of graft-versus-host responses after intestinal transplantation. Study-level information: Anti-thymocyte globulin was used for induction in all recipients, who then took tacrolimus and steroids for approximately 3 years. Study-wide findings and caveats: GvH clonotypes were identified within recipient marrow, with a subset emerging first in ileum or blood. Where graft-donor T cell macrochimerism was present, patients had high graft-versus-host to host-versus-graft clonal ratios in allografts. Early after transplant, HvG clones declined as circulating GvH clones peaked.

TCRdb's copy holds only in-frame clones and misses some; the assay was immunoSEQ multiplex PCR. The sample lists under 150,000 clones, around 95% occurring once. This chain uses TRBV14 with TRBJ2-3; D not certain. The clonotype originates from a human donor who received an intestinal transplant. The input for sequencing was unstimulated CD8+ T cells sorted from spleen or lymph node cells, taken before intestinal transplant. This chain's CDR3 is CASSQDLHSRMTDTQYF. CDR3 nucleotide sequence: TGTGCCAGCAGCCAAGATCTTCACTCCCGGATGACAGATACGCAGTATTTT.